Shown below are 32 T cell receptor beta chains from a single sample sequenced in a study of cytomegalovirus exposure and HLA in healthy donors (dated by TCRdb to 2016 to 2017). The protocol used for the library was the immunoSEQ multiplex PCR assay. The multiplex PCR relied on a mix of 60 forward primers for TCR Vbeta segments and 13 reverse primers for TCR Jbeta segments. TCRdb obtained this table from immuneACCESS and retained in-frame rearrangements with V and J assigned. These tables miss some clones; where compared with another copy, unresolved V genes account for less than half of the shortfall, and the remainder is unexplained. The sample records 130,000 to 150,000 clones, 76% of which are singletons. The biggest ten clones account for 3.5% to 5% of the sample. Material: PBMCs. Receptors originate from a man aged 18 to 30 in good health and CMV-seronegative.

This clone has more than one count but fewer than ten. The V call is TRBV4-1, the J call TRBJ2-1; 13 positions match TRBD2. The CDR3 is 17 amino acids. CDR1 is MGHRA and CDR2 is YSYEKL in the germline V gene. V lost 6 bases to trimming and J lost 1 base; unmatched junction nucleotides: 6. The CDR3 protein is CASRFTSGRGSYNEQFF. In DNA, the CDR3 is TGCGCCAGCAGGTTCACTAGCGGGAGGGGATCCTACAATGAGCAGTTCTTC.

In DNA, the CDR3 is TGTGCCAGCAGCTCTAACACAGGGTTCTCCTACGAGCAGTACTTC. Amino acid sequence: CASSSNTGFSYEQYF. The chain has TRBV2 and TRBJ2-7, with D possibly being TRBD1 (6 bases). This CDR3 is 15 amino acids long. Germline V gives CDR1 SNHLY, CDR2 FYNNEI. V gave up 6 bases and J gave up 0 bases, with 15 bases separating them.

V and J are TRBV28 and TRBJ2-5; TRBD2 aligns across 8 bases. V lost 7 bases to trimming and J lost 4 bases; unmatched junction nucleotides: 14. Germline assignment: CDR1 MDHEN and CDR2 SYDVKM. The CDR3 has 16 amino acids. The CDR3 region is CASTRGDGLAGETQYF. DNA of the CDR3: TGTGCCAGCACGAGAGGGGATGGACTAGCTGGAGAGACCCAGTACTTC.

Comments on this clone: At one boundary the junction diverges from the germline segment, which might be a read error. The rearrangement uses TRBV28 and TRBJ1-1; the D gene is possibly TRBD1 (6 bases). Germline CDR1 is MDHEN and CDR2 is SYDVKM. This CDR3 comprises 16 residues. The DNA of the CDR3 is TGTGCCAGCAGTCAAGGGGGGGGCGGGAGGGACACTAAAGCTTTCTTT. Translated, it gives CASSQGGGGRDTKAFF.

Only a few counts were recorded for this clone. The rearrangement uses TRBV27 and TRBJ1-5; 7 bases are shared with TRBD1. V dropped 2 bases and J dropped 6; count of bases not matched to a gene: 4. Germline-derived CDR1 and CDR2 are MNHEY and SMNVEV (reference sequence). The CDR3 extends over 14 amino acids. CDR3 sequence (DNA): TGTGCCAGCAGTTTAAAGGGGGCAGGTCAGCCCCAGCATTTT. This encodes CASSLKGAGQPQHF.

This clone is a singleton in its sample. The chain carries TRBV9 and TRBJ2-1; 7 bases map to TRBD1. The CDR3 runs 15 residues. Looked up from germline, CDR1 is SGDLS and CDR2 is YYNGEE. V gave up 2 bases and J gave up 7 bases; unmatched junction bases: 9. The DNA for the CDR3 is TGTGCCAGCAGCGTTGGCTTGACAGGGAGTAATGAGCAGTTCTTC. This gives the protein CASSVGLTGSNEQFF.

The chain recombines TRBV6-6 with TRBJ1-4, with 7 bases that match TRBD1. Germline lookup yields CDR1 MNHNY and CDR2 SVGAGI (reference sequence). The CDR3 is 15 amino acids. Trimming cost V 11 bases and J 8 bases; bases outside gene matches: 17. The chain's CDR3 is CASWDSSTGEEKLFF. As DNA, the CDR3 is TGTGCCTCTTGGGACAGCTCGACCGGAGAGGAAAAACTGTTTTTT.

Here the CDR3 DNA reads TGTGCCAACAGGGACTTACCACAGAACACCGGGGAGCTGTTTTTT. It specifies CANRDLPQNTGELFF. The genes are TRBV6-5 and TRBJ2-2, with D perhaps TRBD1 or TRBD2 (6 bases each). The V gene's germline CDR1 is MNHEY and CDR2 SVGAGI. This CDR3 is 15 amino acids long. Trimming removed 10 bases from V and 1 base from J, with 16 bases in between.

The chain employs TRBV19 and TRBJ2-3, with 11 bases aligning to TRBD2. Germline CDR1 reads LNHDA; CDR2 reads SQIVND (reference sequence). V gave up 7 bases and J gave up 0 bases; unmatched junction bases: 12. The CDR3 is 18 amino acids. In nucleotides, the CDR3 is TGTGCCAGTAACCCCTCTAGCGGGGGGATACGAAGCACAGATACGCAGTATTTT. It specifies CASNPSSGGIRSTDTQYF.

The chain joins TRBV7-7 to TRBJ2-2; 7 bases are a match to TRBD1. J was trimmed by 1 base and V by 5 bases; bases with no gene match: 7. From germline, CDR1 is SSHAT and CDR2 FNYEAQ (reference sequence). The CDR3 sequence is 16 residues long. CDR3 loop: CASSQGVVGNTGELFF. The CDR3 DNA reads as TGTGCCAGCAGCCAGGGGGTTGTGGGGAACACCGGGGAGCTGTTTTTT.

V and J are TRBV19 and TRBJ2-7; D gene uncertain. Trimming took 2 bases from V and 3 from J, leaving 14 bases between them. This CDR3 is 15 amino acids long. Germline CDR1 LNHDA, CDR2 SQIVND (reference sequence). CDR3 nucleotides: TGTGCCAGTAGTATAAGTCGGCGACAAGGCTACGAGCAGTACTTC. Translation gives CASSISRRQGYEQYF. The variable domain in full, completed from reference TRBV19 and TRBJ2-7, reads DGGITQSPKYLFRKEGQNVTLSCEQNLNHDAMYWYRQDPGQGLRLIYYSQIVNDFQKGDIAEGYSVSREKKESFPLTVTSAQKNPTAFYLCASSISRRQGYEQYFGPGTRLTVT.

The J gene is TRBJ2-7, the V gene TRBV27, with 8 positions matching TRBD1. The germline CDR1 and CDR2 sequences are MNHEY and SMNVEV (reference sequence). The CDR3 spans 15 residues. Trimming cost V 6 bases and J 3 bases; bases outside gene matches: 10. The CDR3 nucleotides are TGTGCCAGCAGCCCTACGGGGACAGGCCTCTACGAGCAGTACTTC. The encoded protein is CASSPTGTGLYEQYF.

As regards this clone: Compared with germline, one end of the junction differs, possibly owing to a read error. The chain recombines TRBV20-1 with TRBJ2-1; D is ambiguous. This CDR3 contains 11 residues. Germline V gene data show CDR1 as DFQATT and CDR2 as SNEGSKA (reference sequence). The CDR3 DNA follows: TGCAGTGCTAGAGCCTATAATGAGCAGTTCTTC. Translating it yields CSARAYNEQFF.

V and J are TRBV2 and TRBJ2-5; 10 bases are a match to TRBD2. Germline-derived CDR1 and CDR2 are SNHLY and FYNNEI. This CDR3 spans 12 amino acids. Trimming at V came to 6 bases and at J to 8 bases, leaving 3 bases not matched to a gene. CDR3 coding DNA: TGTGCCAGCAGGAGCGGGGGGGCCACCCAGTACTTC. This codes for CASRSGGATQYF.

The chain employs TRBV18 and TRBJ2-1; D ambiguous. This CDR3 comprises 13 residues. V was trimmed by 2 bases and J by 9 bases, leaving 11 bases between them. Germline V gene lookup returns CDR1 KGHSH and CDR2 LQKENI. The CDR3 sequence is CASSPAPTVEQFF. Written as DNA, the CDR3 is TGTGCCAGCTCACCAGCCCCAACGGTTGAGCAGTTCTTC.

This chain uses TRBV9 with TRBJ1-4; D is possibly TRBD1 (6 bases). CDR1 and CDR2 from the germline V gene are SGDLS and YYNGEE. The CDR3 sequence is 15 residues long. V was pared by 4 bases and J by 5 bases, with 15 bases between. CDR3 loop: CASSPSGGRNEKLFF. Written as DNA, the CDR3 is TGTGCCAGCAGCCCCTCGGGGGGCCGGAATGAAAAACTGTTTTTT.

V is TRBV29-1 and J is TRBJ2-3; TRBD1 is a possible D gene (6 bases). The CDR3 is 14 amino acids. Deletions cut 4 bases from V and 0 bases from J, with 11 bases between. Germline loops: CDR1 SQVTM, CDR2 ANQGSEA. CDR3 region: CSVVWTVSTDTQYF. In nucleotides, the CDR3 is TGCAGCGTTGTATGGACAGTTAGCACAGATACGCAGTATTTT.

V gene TRBV6-6 combines with J gene TRBJ2-6; D ambiguous. Germline CDR1 is MNHNY and CDR2 is SVGAGI (reference sequence). This CDR3 is 13 amino acids long. Trimming removed 9 bases at V and 0 bases at J, with 6 bases between. The CDR3 spells CASSFSGANVLTF. CDR3 DNA: TGTGCCAGTTCCTTCTCTGGGGCCAACGTCCTGACTTTC.

This clone was detected only once. The chain has TRBV6-1 and TRBJ2-7; maybe TRBD1 (6 bases). CDR3 size: 16 residues. In germline, CDR1 is MNHNS, CDR2 SASEGT. V was clipped by 4 bases and J by 1 base, with 17 bases between them. The CDR3 DNA sequence: TGTGCCAGCAGTGGAGAAAGACAGGACTGGTCCTACGAGCAGTACTTC. It is translated as CASSGERQDWSYEQYF.

The rearrangement uses TRBV18 and TRBJ2-7; 14 positions match TRBD2. With V trimmed by 3 bases and J by 3 bases, 7 bases remained unmatched. This CDR3 comprises 17 residues. From germline, CDR1 is KGHSH and CDR2 LQKENI. The DNA for the CDR3 is TGTGCCAGCTCACCGGCCGGACTAGCGGGAGGCTTCTACGAGCAGTACTTC. Translation gives CASSPAGLAGGFYEQYF.

J is TRBJ1-5 and V is TRBV10-1; weak D call: TRBD1 (5 bases). The ends were cut back, 5 bases at V and 8 bases at J, with 13 bases in the middle. Germline V lookup: CDR1 WNHNN, CDR2 SYGVQD (reference sequence). CDR3 length: 13 residues. In DNA form, the CDR3 reads TGCGCCAGCAGTAGGGGACCGGGGGAGCCCCAGCATTTT. It encodes CASSRGPGEPQHF.

Only a few counts were recorded for this clone. V gene TRBV9 combines with J gene TRBJ2-5; 12 bases are shared with TRBD2. Germline V lookup: CDR1 SGDLS, CDR2 YYNGEE. The V and J ends lost 1 base and 5 bases, in that order; junction bases with no gene match: 6. The CDR3 runs 16 residues. CDR3 bases: TGTGCCAGCAGCGTATTAGCTAGCGGGGGGGATGAGACCCAGTACTTC. This sequence encodes CASSVLASGGDETQYF.

This clone was recorded once. The chain employs TRBV30 and TRBJ2-1; a weak D match, TRBD2 (5 bases). The germline CDR1 and CDR2 sequences are GTSNPN and SVGIG (reference sequence). CDR3 length equals 13 residues. V lost 1 base and J 6 bases, leaving 10 bases between the germline ends. The CDR3 DNA reads TGTGCCTGGAGTGACGGACTGGTCAATGAGCAGTTCTTC. Protein product: CAWSDGLVNEQFF.

The CDR3 region has the DNA TGTGCCAGCAGCTTTCCTGTGAACTATGGCTACACCTTC. It yields the protein CASSFPVNYGYTF. The chain combines TRBV7-9 with TRBJ1-2; no clear D. The V gene lost 3 bases and the J gene lost 2 bases, with 7 bases spanning the gap. The CDR3 length is 13 residues. Germline CDR1 reads SEHNR; CDR2 reads FQNEAQ (reference sequence).

The V call is TRBV5-5, the J call TRBJ2-3, with no clear D. This CDR3 region has 13 residues. Germline values: CDR1 SGHKS, CDR2 YYEKEE (reference sequence). Trimming took off 0 bases at V and 6 bases at J, with 8 bases between the two ends. CDR3 region: CASSLAGSDTQYF. The CDR3 DNA follows: TGTGCCAGCAGCTTGGCCGGGTCGGATACGCAGTATTTT.

In this sample, this clone turned up once. The genes are TRBV18 and TRBJ2-7, with TRBD1 matching 7 bases. The CDR3 loop spans 17 amino acids. V shed 2 bases and J 2 bases; nucleotides not matched to a gene: 12. The germline V gene has CDR1 KGHSH and CDR2 LQKENI. CDR3 DNA sequence: TGTGCCAGCTCACCAAGCTGGACAGGCCCTATAACCTACGAGCAGTACTTC. Its translation: CASSPSWTGPITYEQYF.

The chain recombines TRBV18 with TRBJ1-2; possibly TRBD1 for D (6 bases). V lost 2 bases to trimming and J lost 2 bases, with 9 bases between them. The CDR3 runs 14 residues. CDR1 is KGHSH, CDR2 LQKENI, per germline. The CDR3 region is CASSPTGQNYGYTF. The CDR3 coding sequence is TGTGCCAGCTCACCAACCGGACAGAACTATGGCTACACCTTC.

The V call is TRBV19, the J call TRBJ2-7, with a possible D match to TRBD1 (5 bases). CDR3 length: 15 residues. Germline V gene lookup returns CDR1 LNHDA and CDR2 SQIVND (reference sequence). V lost 3 bases, J lost 3 bases, and 15 bases lay in between. CDR3 in amino acids: CASSMGPREVYEQYF. The DNA for the CDR3 is TGTGCCAGTAGTATGGGGCCCAGGGAAGTCTACGAGCAGTACTTC.

This clone was recorded a few times. The CDR3 DNA is TGTGCCAGCAGCCTTCTAACACGGGGAGCTGAAGCTTTCTTT. Its protein product is CASSLLTRGAEAFF. The V call is TRBV9, the J call TRBJ1-1; D is ambiguous. V was clipped by 4 bases and J by 6 bases, with 16 bases between them. The germline V gene encodes CDR1 SGDLS and CDR2 YYNGEE. The CDR3 has 14 amino acids. The full variable domain, rest sourced from reference TRBV9 and TRBJ1-1, is DSGVTQTPKHLITATGQRVTLRCSPRSGDLSVYWYQQSLDQGLQFLIQYYNGEERAKGNILERFSAQQFPDLHSELNLSSLELGDSALYFCASSLLTRGAEAFFGQGTRLTVV.

The chain combines TRBV30 with TRBJ1-6; D remains ambiguous. V was clipped by 3 bases and J by 14 bases, with 20 bases between them. CDR3 size: 14 residues. CDR1 GTSNPN and CDR2 SVGIG come from the germline V gene (reference sequence). The CDR3 nucleotides read TGTGCCTGGAGCTCGGGGTTTGGTTTTTGGGCCCTCCACTTT. This gives the protein CAWSSGFGFWALHF.

This clone was seen once. V usage is TRBV5-1 and J usage is TRBJ1-1; D is ambiguous. Germline V gives CDR1 SGHRS, CDR2 YFSETQ. The V end lost 6 bases, the J end lost 1 base, and 10 bases lay between the germline ends. This CDR3 is built from 13 residues. CDR3 nucleotides: TGCGCCAGCAACCCCACGGGGAACACTGAAGCTTTCTTT. It encodes CASNPTGNTEAFF. The whole variable domain, filled in from reference TRBV5-1 and TRBJ1-1, reads KAGVTQTPRYLIKTRGQQVTLSCSPISGHRSVSWYQQTPGQGLQFLFEYFSETQRNKGNFPGRFSGRQFSNSRSEMNVSTLELGDSALYLCASNPTGNTEAFFGQGTRLTVV.

The V call is TRBV7-6, the J call TRBJ2-2; possible D gene TRBD2, 7 bases. Trimming shortened V by 4 bases and J by 4 bases, and 16 bases separated the two germline ends. The CDR3 is 16 amino acids. Germline assignment: CDR1 SGHVS and CDR2 FNYEAQ. The CDR3 coding sequence is TGTGCCAGCAGCTCCTGGGGGGGGCCTATCACCGGGGAGCTGTTTTTT. It is translated as CASSSWGGPITGELFF.